This paragraph reports one T cell receptor (beta chain). The antigen it binds to is not known. The record has no base qualities; no much larger clone is one base away. This sample was taken from a study of cytomegalovirus exposure and HLA in healthy donors (dated by TCRdb to 2017 to 2019). As for the study more broadly: According to an earlier analysis of 587 of the donors, about 179 million T cells yielded roughly 110 million unique TCR beta sequences and approximately 280 Gb of sequence data. All discovery cohort repertoires had been generated using a single sequencing platform. Of the 350 to 450 genotyped donors, around 81% fell in the genetic ancestry cluster associated with self-reported Caucasian donors. Across some 400 genotyped donors of the cohort, an average of about 240,000 unique TCR beta nucleotide sequences per donor were sequenced, and approximately 17% of those sequences were non-productive. A separate validation cohort of 100 to 150 different subjects was used in addition to the 666-subject first cohort. A later analysis re-examined previously published TCR beta repertoires from more than 650 donors and added high-resolution HLA genotyping to investigate patterns of TCR occurrence. The study was designed to test whether signatures of past pathogen exposure could be identified by cataloging public T cell receptors. Both class I and class II loci were covered by HLA typing, at four-digit resolution. Five DR-DQ haplotypes were handled as single units for association and clustering, since linkage in the cohort was strong. The later analysis used no new phenotypic data to find candidate immune exposures, relying instead on TCR beta sequences and their occurrence across donors. The study used immunosequencing to profile the T cell repertoires of approximately 650 subjects and linked those repertoires to cytomegalovirus serostatus. An early release covering about 600 HLA-typed donors comprised 300 to 350 gigabases of sequencing data and 65 million to 100 million unique TCR sequences. A later genetic analysis took genome-wide SNP genotypes for about 60% of the roughly 670 donors and used that subset as a discovery cohort. An earlier analysis of approximately 580 of the donors used high-throughput TCR beta sequencing to judge whether each TCR beta V gene segment behaved as functional or pseudogenic. The study combined high-throughput TCR immunosequencing, statistical association of individual TCRs with disease status, and machine learning to predict cytomegalovirus infection status. Donor age, sex, ethnicity and CMV serostatus were compiled together with the repertoire data. Typing coverage varied by locus: 629-630 donors for A, B, C, DRB1 and DQB1; approximately 500 for DQA1; about 590 for DPA1; 400 to 480 for DPB1.

The cohort comprised several hundred healthy bone marrow donors. Cohort members were all nominally healthy when sampled, although unrecorded immune exposures were likely present. The donor was CMV seronegative and belonged to the group of under 400 seronegative cohort members. A peripheral blood sample was provided by each donor, and peripheral blood mononuclear cells were used for TCR beta sequencing. Genomic DNA extraction from the blood cell samples was performed with the Qiagen DNeasy Blood Extraction Kit. The germline V gene provides CDR1 ENHRY and CDR2 SYGVKD. V is shortened by 5 bases, J by 3 bases, and the region joining them spans 14 bases. From the cysteine through the valine, the CDR3 covers 14 amino acids. Of all the DNA, just the CDR3 is kept, 42 bases in frame from base 1. The paper's findings and limits, for the study overall: The earlier analysis of nearly 600 of the donors excluded 15 to 20 rarely observed V segments, including chromosome 9 orphons, because counts were too low. Three of the identified cytomegalovirus-associated TCR beta chains were confirmed in vitro to be specific for cytomegalovirus antigens. Compared with equally common non-associated chains, HLA-associated TCR beta chains in a later analysis were more clonally expanded and had lower generation probabilities. Immune exposure information for the cohort was limited to CMV serostatus. A further reported finding was that TCR beta sequences accurately predicted the HLA-A and HLA-B alleles for most subjects in the first cohort. In a later analysis, most CMV-associated TCR beta chains were found to appear HLA-restricted, with HLA associations seemingly driven largely by CMV exposure. In a later analysis, some 17,000 TCR beta sequences were associated with specific HLA alleles at a false discovery rate of 0.05. While some public TCRs were present in many individuals, most TCR sequences turned up only very rarely across donors. Several of the top co-occurrence clusters appeared to be linked to parvovirus B19, influenza, CMV and Epstein-Barr virus, according to a later analysis. The authors suggested that the approach could potentially be generalized to other disease states and immunological phenotypes. Presence/absence analyses assumed roughly uniform sequencing depth across donors, an assumption that may not hold. In a later genetic analysis, fewer N-insertions in productive TCRs were reported among donors in an Asian-associated ancestry cluster than the approximately 710-donor mean. V-gene and J-gene trimming of TCR beta chains was associated with a missense DCLRE1C variant in a later genetic analysis, and the association was replicated in an independent cohort. A group of highly shared sequence variants was considered likely to be a technical artifact of the sequencing pipeline. When HLA alleles, especially DR and DQ, strongly co-occurred, TCR associations were difficult to assign to individual alleles. In an earlier analysis of about 550 of the donors, most TCR beta V segments were observed in productive rearrangements about 87% or about 30% of the time, broadly matching IMGT annotations. Cytomegalovirus status was reported to be diagnosed by the classifier with high specificity and sensitivity in both the original and validation cohorts. The study gave a list of under 200 TCR beta chains associated with cytomegalovirus. This cohort had only TCR beta chains sequenced, and the lack of alpha or paired-chain data limited which features could be detected. Because some donors lacked HLA typing at each locus, the association tests relied only on the typed subset. Linkage disequilibrium might explain the correlated functional status among segregating V segments, but an unknown experimental factor could not be ruled out. Some IMGT-functional V segments, including TRBV6-2 and TRBV6-3, could not be distinguished by the 87-base-pair reads and were therefore excluded. In a later analysis, the rate of TCR association differed among HLA loci, with DRB1 alleles having the most associated TCRs and HLA-C alleles having the fewest.

Library preparation was by the immunoSEQ multiplex PCR assay. The multiplex PCR relied on a mix of 60 forward primers for TCR Vbeta segments and 13 reverse primers for TCR Jbeta segments. The CDR3 region of rearranged TCR beta genes was amplified from genomic DNA by a multiplex PCR assay. Amplified TCR beta libraries were sequenced as 87-base-pair reads on the Illumina HiSeq System. Per the authors' processing: A later analysis counted about 80 million unique TCR beta chains across the 650 to 700 repertoires, and some 11 million of these chains were shared by at least two donors. To remove PCR and sequencing errors, raw reads were error-corrected and collapsed into unique sequences using a nearest-neighbor algorithm that merged closely related sequences. CDR3 sequences were aligned to IMGT reference sequences to assign V, D and J gene segments. Each retained sequence needed at least a six-nucleotide match to both a V gene segment and a J gene segment. A rearrangement counted as productive if the CDR3 had no stop codons and remained in frame with V and J, and every other rearrangement counted as non-productive. CDR3 was defined according to IMGT convention as the region running from the second conserved V-encoded cysteine to the conserved J-encoded phenylalanine. The earlier analysis of about 560 of the donors excluded any sequence lacking an unambiguous match to a single V gene segment. An earlier analysis of several hundred of the donors called V segments functional above 56.7% productive rearrangements and segregating when the between-donor standard deviation exceeded 5%. A statistical classification framework was developed to diagnose cytomegalovirus status using the catalog of TCR beta chain sequences. A later analysis assigned V and J genes by comparing TCR nucleotide sequences with IMGT/GENE-DB human TR gene sequences. A later analysis assigned CDR3 sequences and most-parsimonious VDJ recombination scenarios with the TCRdist pipeline. In a later analysis, every TCR beta chain was defined by the combination of its CDR3 amino acid sequence and its V-gene family, and reads without a unique V-gene family were dropped. To address suspected cross-contamination and a sequencing artifact, a later analysis removed 592 highly shared, low-generation-probability nucleotide sequences. In a later analysis, a clonal expansion index for each public chain was calculated from normalized within-repertoire ranks of inferred template counts. A later analysis computed generation probabilities with a VDJ recombination model fitted to out-of-frame rearrangements, and checked the results against IGoR. In a later analysis, TCR-TCR, TCR-HLA and TCR-CMV co-occurrence was scored with hypergeometric tests, and a repertoire-size bias correction was applied to TCR pairs. In a later analysis, false discovery rates were estimated by permuting HLA or CMV assignments 20 times. A later analysis grouped co-occurring TCRs with DBSCAN, adding TCRdist sequence similarity when clustering within HLA-allele-positive subsets. Repertoires with fewer than 30,000 or more than 120,000 public chains, plus five repertoires with anomalous nucleotide sharing, were excluded from co-occurrence clustering. The clones in this table, taken by TCRdb from immuneACCESS, are in-frame only. Not every clone is retained; where verified, under half of the shortfall comes from an unresolved V gene, and the cause of the rest is unknown. The DNA gave D and trimming, while V, J and clone size come from that table. Within this sample are 150,000 to 200,000 clones, with about three quarters of them counted one time only. The leading ten clones occupy roughly 0.99% of the sample.

Recombination joined TRBV10-3 with TRBJ2-7; TRBD1 is possibly the D segment (6 matching bases). The source is a middle-aged woman in good health and CMV-seronegative. Specimen: PBMCs. The DNA is TGTGCCATCAGTCACCGGGACACAGGCTACGAGCAGTACGTC. Its protein product is CAISHRDTGYEQYV.